This T cell receptor beta chain was captured by sequencing in a study of T cell responses to AZD1222 COVID-19 vaccine. Overall study findings and caveats: Increases in Spike-specific TCR breadth and depth were seen after two AZD1222 doses. Donors were mostly white British, more females; clonal diversity possibly underestimated.

The repertoire was sequenced with immunoSEQ multiplex PCR; TCRdb's copy has only in-frame clones and lacks some. The profile shows more than 150,000 clones, about 86% of them singletons. This clone was found once. Antigen specificity is unknown. V shed 2 bases and J shed 7 bases, with 12 bases lying between them. This CDR3 region has 12 residues. Germline V gene lookup returns CDR1 GTSNPN and CDR2 SVGIG (reference sequence). The source was peripheral blood, collected on day 0 of AZD1222 vaccination. The rearrangement joins TRBV30 to TRBJ2-7; D is unclear. The source of this sequence is an adult in good health. The CDR3 nucleotides are TGTGCCTGGAGTTCCATGGCGAGAGAGCAGTACTTC. Protein: CAWSSMAREQYF. The full variable domain, rest sourced from reference TRBV30 and TRBJ2-7, is SQTIHQWPATLVQPVGSPLSLECTVEGTSNPNLYWYRQAAGRGLQLLFYSVGIGQISSEVPQNLSASRPQDRQFILSSKKLLLSDSGFYLCAWSSMAREQYFGPGTRLTVT.